The rows below give T cell receptor beta chains drawn from one sample of a study of identical twins. MiXCR was run by TCRdb on the 5' RACE reads, yielding one entry per CDR3 protein. This table has 350,000 or so distinct CDR3 sequences, roughly 9% appearing once. Sequenced input: naive T cells sorted from blood. These receptors all stem from a woman aged 45-65 years in good health. CDR3s include the opening cysteine and the closing phenylalanine or tryptophan. D genes are given only for firm matches. The listing skips clone size in some rows; elsewhere it reads once, few, many or a size class.

J: TRBJ1-6
D: NA
V: TRBV10-3
size: few
CDR3: CAISTDADSPLHF
DNA: TGTGCCATCAGTACGGACGCGGATTCACCCCTCCACTTT

J: TRBJ2-7
D: NA
V: TRBV7-6
size: few
CDR3: CASSYGGALNEQYF
DNA: TGTGCCAGCAGCTATGGAGGGGCTCTCAACGAGCAGTACTTC

J: TRBJ2-6
D: NA
V: TRBV7-9
size: few
CDR3: CASSIYRAPGANVLTF
DNA: TGTGCCAGCAGCATTTACAGGGCACCTGGGGCCAACGTCCTGACTTTC

J: TRBJ1-5
D: NA
V: TRBV2
size: many
CDR3: CASSVGQSQPQHF
DNA: TGTGCCAGCAGTGTGGGGCAGAGTCAGCCCCAGCATTTT

J: TRBJ1-2
D: NA
V: TRBV25-1
size: NA
CDR3: CASSEYSGRQNGYTF
DNA: TGTGCCAGCAGTGAATACTCAGGACGGCAAAATGGCTACACCTTC

J: TRBJ2-1
D: TRBD2
V: TRBV3-1
size: many
CDR3: CASSHRLAGGEEQFF
DNA: TGTGCCAGCAGCCATAGACTAGCGGGAGGAGAAGAGCAGTTCTTC

J: TRBJ2-1
D: NA
V: TRBV11-2
size: NA
CDR3: CASSFTGLSEQFF
DNA: TGTGCCAGCAGCTTCACAGGGCTAAGTGAGCAGTTCTTC

J: TRBJ1-1
D: NA
V: TRBV11-2
size: NA
CDR3: CASSLRTGMNTEAFF
DNA: TGTGCCAGCAGCTTAAGAACAGGAATGAACACTGAAGCTTTCTTT

J: TRBJ1-2
D: NA
V: TRBV5-1
size: many
CDR3: CASSLERQNTYGYTF
DNA: TGCGCCAGCAGCTTGGAAAGACAGAATACCTATGGCTACACCTTC

J: TRBJ2-7
D: NA
V: TRBV5-1
size: few
CDR3: CASSLDGREQYF
DNA: TGCGCCAGCAGCTTGGATGGTCGCGAGCAGTACTTC

J: TRBJ1-2
D: TRBD1
V: TRBV10-3
size: many
CDR3: CAITPLGQGVIYGYTF
DNA: TGTGCCATCACTCCCCTTGGACAGGGGGTTATCTATGGCTACACCTTC

J: TRBJ2-1
D: NA
V: TRBV2
size: many
CDR3: CASSSGILYNEQFF
DNA: TGTGCCAGCAGTTCAGGAATACTCTACAATGAGCAGTTCTTC

J: TRBJ1-6
D: TRBD1
V: TRBV28
size: few
CDR3: CASLRDRDSPLHF
DNA: TGTGCCAGCCTCCGGGACAGGGATTCACCCCTCCACTTT

J: TRBJ2-7
D: TRBD2
V: TRBV7-6
size: NA
CDR3: CASSRSVLAGDEQYF
DNA: TGTGCCAGCAGCCGCTCGGTTCTAGCGGGAGATGAGCAGTACTTC

J: TRBJ2-1
D: NA
V: TRBV20-1
size: NA
CDR3: CSATDKDNEQFF
DNA: TGCAGTGCCACGGACAAGGACAATGAGCAGTTCTTC

J: TRBJ1-2
D: NA
V: TRBV12-3/TRBV12-4
size: NA
CDR3: CASIGPTIYGYTF
DNA: TGTGCCAGCATAGGACCGACGATCTATGGCTACACCTTC

J: TRBJ1-1
D: NA
V: TRBV4-1
size: many
CDR3: CASSQDRGGTEAFF
DNA: TGCGCCAGCAGCCAAGATCGGGGGGGGACTGAAGCTTTCTTT

J: TRBJ2-3
D: NA
V: TRBV11-1
size: many
CDR3: CASSRHGDTQYF
DNA: TGTGCCAGCAGCCGCCATGGGGATACGCAGTATTTT

J: TRBJ2-2
D: NA
V: TRBV25-1
size: NA
CDR3: CASGAVYTGELFF
DNA: TGTGCCAGCGGGGCGGTCTACACCGGGGAGCTGTTTTTT

J: TRBJ2-3
D: NA
V: TRBV5-1
size: many
CDR3: CASSLVLSTDTQYF
DNA: TGCGCCAGCAGCTTGGTTCTCAGCACAGATACGCAGTATTTT

J: TRBJ2-3
D: NA
V: TRBV3-1
size: NA
CDR3: CASSQFRSFDTQYF
DNA: TGTGCCAGCAGCCAATTCAGGAGCTTTGATACGCAGTATTTT

J: TRBJ2-3
D: TRBD2
V: TRBV6-5
size: few
CDR3: CASRLAGGLGGTQYF
DNA: TGTGCCAGCAGGCTAGCGGGAGGCCTCGGGGGTACGCAGTATTTT

J: TRBJ2-1
D: TRBD2
V: TRBV27
size: NA
CDR3: CASKLAVYNEQFF
DNA: TGTGCCAGCAAGCTAGCGGTCTACAATGAGCAGTTCTTC

J: TRBJ2-7
D: TRBD1
V: TRBV12-3/TRBV12-4
size: many
CDR3: CASRTGTGGYEQYF
DNA: TGTGCCAGCAGAACCGGGACAGGGGGCTACGAGCAGTACTTC

J: TRBJ1-2
D: NA
V: TRBV27
size: many
CDR3: CASSSGFGYTF
DNA: TGTGCCAGCAGTTCAGGGTTCGGCTACACCTTC

J: TRBJ2-5
D: NA
V: TRBV27
size: NA
CDR3: CASSGGGLGETQYF
DNA: TGTGCCAGCAGTGGGGGCGGACTTGGAGAGACCCAGTACTTC

J: TRBJ1-4
D: NA
V: TRBV5-1
size: few
CDR3: CASSGETVTTTNEKLFF
DNA: TGCGCCAGCAGCGGGGAGACAGTAACCACAACTAATGAAAAACTGTTTTTT

J: TRBJ2-2
D: TRBD1
V: TRBV24-1
size: NA
CDR3: CATCDPRQGLFANTGELFF
DNA: TGTGCCACCTGTGATCCCAGACAGGGGCTATTCGCGAACACCGGGGAGCTGTTTTTT

J: TRBJ2-1
D: NA
V: TRBV12-3/TRBV12-4
size: few
CDR3: CASRKGGTSYNEQFF
DNA: TGTGCCAGCAGAAAGGGGGGAACCTCCTACAATGAGCAGTTCTTC

J: TRBJ2-3
D: TRBD2
V: TRBV7-9
size: few
CDR3: CASSFAREFADTQYF
DNA: TGTGCCAGCAGCTTTGCGCGGGAGTTTGCAGATACGCAGTATTTT

J: TRBJ2-7
D: NA
V: TRBV12-3/TRBV12-4
size: many
CDR3: CASSSQGGWSYEQYF
DNA: TGTGCCAGCAGTTCCCAAGGGGGTTGGTCCTACGAGCAGTACTTC

J: TRBJ1-5
D: NA
V: TRBV2
size: few
CDR3: CASSEVGLGGRRSRQPQHF
DNA: TGTGCCAGCAGTGAAGTGGGGTTGGGGGGCAGGCGTTCGAGGCAGCCCCAGCATTTT

J: TRBJ2-5
D: TRBD2
V: TRBV11-2
size: NA
CDR3: CAGSTSGREETQYF
DNA: TGTGCCGGCTCGACTAGCGGGAGGGAAGAGACCCAGTACTTC

J: TRBJ2-1
D: TRBD2
V: TRBV15
size: many
CDR3: CATSREASGTGEQFF
DNA: TGTGCCACCAGCAGAGAGGCTAGCGGGACTGGTGAGCAGTTCTTC

J: TRBJ2-3
D: NA
V: TRBV18
size: NA
CDR3: CASSPLLGTAGSTDTQYF
DNA: TGTGCCAGCTCACCACTCCTCGGGACGGCAGGGAGCACAGATACGCAGTATTTT

J: TRBJ2-1
D: NA
V: TRBV29-1
size: few
CDR3: CSVTSVAYNEQFF
DNA: TGCAGCGTTACCTCGGTAGCCTACAATGAGCAGTTCTTC

J: TRBJ2-2
D: NA
V: TRBV12-3/TRBV12-4
size: NA
CDR3: CASSLIERELFF
DNA: TGTGCCAGCAGTTTAATTGAACGGGAGCTGTTTTTT

J: TRBJ2-1
D: TRBD2
V: TRBV3-1
size: NA
CDR3: CASSQDGRTSGRAVYNEQFF
DNA: TGTGCCAGCAGCCAAGATGGTCGTACTAGCGGGAGGGCCGTCTACAATGAGCAGTTCTTC

J: TRBJ2-1
D: NA
V: TRBV4-2
size: NA
CDR3: CATREPRSAYNEQFF
DNA: TGTGCCACCCGCGAGCCTAGGTCAGCCTACAATGAGCAGTTCTTC

J: TRBJ2-2
D: NA
V: TRBV5-1
size: NA
CDR3: CASSLRASELNTGELFF
DNA: TGCGCCAGCAGCTTGAGGGCTAGCGAGCTGAACACCGGGGAGCTGTTTTTT

J: TRBJ2-2
D: NA
V: TRBV29-1
size: few
CDR3: CSVVPANTGELFF
DNA: TGCAGCGTTGTGCCAGCCAACACCGGGGAGCTGTTTTTT

J: TRBJ1-3
D: NA
V: TRBV7-2
size: many
CDR3: CASSPGAGNTIYF
DNA: TGTGCCAGCAGCCCCGGGGCTGGAAACACCATATATTTT

J: TRBJ2-1
D: NA
V: TRBV5-1
size: many
CDR3: CASRTRFDEQFF
DNA: TGCGCCAGCAGAACGCGGTTCGATGAGCAGTTCTTC

J: TRBJ2-6
D: NA
V: TRBV19
size: many
CDR3: CASRTGSGANVLTF
DNA: TGTGCCAGTAGAACAGGTTCTGGGGCCAACGTCCTGACTTTC

J: TRBJ2-5
D: NA
V: TRBV7-8
size: few
CDR3: CASSLAIGQQETQYF
DNA: TGTGCCAGCAGCTTAGCGATAGGGCAGCAAGAGACCCAGTACTTC

J: TRBJ2-3
D: NA
V: TRBV9
size: many
CDR3: CASSVVSTDTQYF
DNA: TGTGCCAGCTCCGTGGTTAGTACAGATACGCAGTATTTT

J: TRBJ1-5
D: NA
V: TRBV5-1
size: many
CDR3: CASSLAGGGQPQHF
DNA: TGCGCCAGCAGCTTGGCAGGAGGGGGTCAGCCCCAGCATTTT

J: TRBJ2-1
D: TRBD2
V: TRBV19
size: few
CDR3: CASTNPGLANEQFF
DNA: TGTGCCAGTACTAATCCGGGACTAGCCAATGAGCAGTTCTTC

J: TRBJ2-1
D: TRBD2
V: TRBV12-3/TRBV12-4
size: many
CDR3: CASSPDLGLAGGNEQFF
DNA: TGTGCCAGCAGTCCCGATCTAGGACTAGCGGGAGGGAATGAGCAGTTCTTC

J: TRBJ2-7
D: TRBD1
V: TRBV3-1
size: few
CDR3: CASSLSEDRFSSYEQYF
DNA: TGTGCCAGCAGCCTCTCCGAGGACAGGTTTTCCTCCTACGAGCAGTACTTC

J: TRBJ2-5
D: TRBD1
V: TRBV11-2
size: few
CDR3: CASSARGTGEQETQYF
DNA: TGTGCCAGCAGCGCTAGGGGGACAGGGGAACAAGAGACCCAGTACTTC

J: TRBJ2-1
D: NA
V: TRBV10-2
size: many
CDR3: CASSDRGFANEQFF
DNA: TGCGCCAGCAGTGACAGGGGTTTTGCCAATGAGCAGTTCTTC

J: TRBJ2-1
D: NA
V: TRBV6-2/TRBV6-3
size: NA
CDR3: CASSYLGGVGGDEQFF
DNA: TGTGCCAGCAGTTACCTGGGGGGAGTAGGGGGTGATGAGCAGTTCTTC

J: TRBJ2-5
D: NA
V: TRBV2
size: many
CDR3: CASTEEYQETQYF
DNA: TGTGCCAGCACGGAAGAGTACCAAGAGACCCAGTACTTC

J: TRBJ2-7
D: NA
V: TRBV9
size: few
CDR3: CASSVLVLGEQYF
DNA: TGTGCCAGCAGCGTCTTGGTTTTGGGCGAGCAGTACTTC

J: TRBJ2-1
D: TRBD2
V: TRBV20-1
size: NA
CDR3: CSASAGQGIWGLAGGPKFF
DNA: TGCAGTGCTAGTGCGGGACAGGGAATTTGGGGACTAGCGGGAGGGCCTAAGTTCTTC

J: TRBJ1-5
D: TRBD1
V: TRBV20-1
size: NA
CDR3: CSARPPTGGVSNQPQHF
DNA: TGCAGTGCCCGTCCACCGACAGGGGGTGTTAGCAATCAGCCCCAGCATTTT

J: TRBJ1-1
D: TRBD1
V: TRBV7-8
size: few
CDR3: CASSLASTGVFTEAFF
DNA: TGTGCCAGCAGCTTAGCATCGACAGGGGTTTTCACTGAAGCTTTCTTT

J: TRBJ2-3
D: NA
V: TRBV14
size: few
CDR3: CASSQDLGESEATQYF
DNA: TGTGCCAGCAGCCAAGATCTCGGGGAATCGGAAGCTACGCAGTATTTT

J: TRBJ1-2
D: NA
V: TRBV20-1
size: many
CDR3: CSARERGDYGYTF
DNA: TGCAGTGCTAGAGAAAGGGGGGACTATGGCTACACCTTC